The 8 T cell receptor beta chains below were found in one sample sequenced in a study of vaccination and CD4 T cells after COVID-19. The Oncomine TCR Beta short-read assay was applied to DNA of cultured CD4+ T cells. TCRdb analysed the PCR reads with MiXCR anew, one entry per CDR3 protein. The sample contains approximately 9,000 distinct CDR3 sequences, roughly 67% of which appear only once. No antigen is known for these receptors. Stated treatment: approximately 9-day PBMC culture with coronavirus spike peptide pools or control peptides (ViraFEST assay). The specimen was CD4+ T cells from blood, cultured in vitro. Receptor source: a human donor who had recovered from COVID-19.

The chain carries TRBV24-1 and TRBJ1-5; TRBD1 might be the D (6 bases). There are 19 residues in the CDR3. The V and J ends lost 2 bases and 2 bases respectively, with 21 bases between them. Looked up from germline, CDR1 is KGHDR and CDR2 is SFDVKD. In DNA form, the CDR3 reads TGTGCCACCAGTGATTCGTCCCGCGGGGGGGCCTCCCGCAATCAGCCCCAGCATTTT. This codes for CATSDSSRGGASRNQPQHF.

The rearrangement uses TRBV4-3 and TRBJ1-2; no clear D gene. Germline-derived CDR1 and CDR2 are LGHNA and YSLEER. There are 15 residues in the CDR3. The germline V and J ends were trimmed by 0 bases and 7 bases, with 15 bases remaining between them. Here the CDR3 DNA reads TGCGCCAGCAGCCAAGATCGGTCGGGGAGTCTTGGCTACACCTTC. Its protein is CASSQDRSGSLGYTF.

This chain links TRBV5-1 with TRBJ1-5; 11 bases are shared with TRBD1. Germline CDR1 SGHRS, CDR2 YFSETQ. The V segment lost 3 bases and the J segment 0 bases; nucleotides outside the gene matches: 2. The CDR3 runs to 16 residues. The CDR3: CASSWGTGGSNQPQHF. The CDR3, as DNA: TGCGCCAGCAGCTGGGGGACAGGGGGTAGCAATCAGCCCCAGCATTTT.

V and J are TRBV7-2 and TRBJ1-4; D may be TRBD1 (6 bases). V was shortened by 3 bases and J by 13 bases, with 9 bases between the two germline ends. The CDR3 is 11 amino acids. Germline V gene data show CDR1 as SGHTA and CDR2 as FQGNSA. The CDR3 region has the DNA TGTGCCAGCAGCTTCCGCAGGGGACTGTTTTTT. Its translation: CASSFRRGLFF.

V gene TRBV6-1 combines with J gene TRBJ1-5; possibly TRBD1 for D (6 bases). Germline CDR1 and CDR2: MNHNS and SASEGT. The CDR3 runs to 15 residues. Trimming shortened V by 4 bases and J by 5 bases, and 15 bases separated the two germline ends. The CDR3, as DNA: TGTGCCAGCAGTGGAGTACAGGGCAACTATCAGCCCCAGCATTTT. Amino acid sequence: CASSGVQGNYQPQHF.

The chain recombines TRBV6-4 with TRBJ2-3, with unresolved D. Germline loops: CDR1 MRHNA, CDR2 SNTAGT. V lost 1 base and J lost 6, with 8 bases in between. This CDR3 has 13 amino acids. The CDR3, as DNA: TGTGCCAGCAGTGACTTTATTGCGGATACGCAGTATTTT. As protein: CASSDFIADTQYF.

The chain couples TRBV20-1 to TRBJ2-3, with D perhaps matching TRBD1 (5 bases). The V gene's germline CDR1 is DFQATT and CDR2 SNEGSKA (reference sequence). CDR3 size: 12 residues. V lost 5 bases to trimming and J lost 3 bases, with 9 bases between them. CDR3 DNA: TGCAGTGCTCCCGACAGAACAGATACGCAGTATTTT. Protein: CSAPDRTDTQYF.

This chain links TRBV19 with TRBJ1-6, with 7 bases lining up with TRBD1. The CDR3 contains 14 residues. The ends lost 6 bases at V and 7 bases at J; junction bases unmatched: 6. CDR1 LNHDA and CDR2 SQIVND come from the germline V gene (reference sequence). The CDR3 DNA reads TGTGCCAGTAGGTGGACAGGCCAGAATTCACCCCTCCACTTT. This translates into CASRWTGQNSPLHF.